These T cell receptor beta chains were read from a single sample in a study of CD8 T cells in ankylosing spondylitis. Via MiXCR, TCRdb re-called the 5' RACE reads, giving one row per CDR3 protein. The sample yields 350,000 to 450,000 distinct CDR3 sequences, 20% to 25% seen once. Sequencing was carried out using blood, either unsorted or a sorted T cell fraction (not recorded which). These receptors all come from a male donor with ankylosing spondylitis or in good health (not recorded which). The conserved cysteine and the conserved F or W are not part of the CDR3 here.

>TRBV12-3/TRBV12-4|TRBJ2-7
ASSFVSVGHEQY
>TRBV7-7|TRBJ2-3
ASSEMSADTQY
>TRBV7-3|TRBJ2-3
ASSLIGGGASDTQY
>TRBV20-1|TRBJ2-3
SARGGRVSTDTQY
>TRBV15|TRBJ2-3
ATSIQELGYTQY
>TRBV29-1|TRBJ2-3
SVDQGINTDTQY
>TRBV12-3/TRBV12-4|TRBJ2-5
ASSVNRGEETQY
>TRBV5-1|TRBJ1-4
ASSRRGQSNEKLF
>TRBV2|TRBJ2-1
AISFSASGGAKYNEQF
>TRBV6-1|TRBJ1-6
ASSRRQAPGTYNSPLH
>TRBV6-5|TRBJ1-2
ASSYGGRQIWGYT
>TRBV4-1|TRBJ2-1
ASSQDLLGLSGQF
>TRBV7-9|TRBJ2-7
ASSSSGTGIHEQY
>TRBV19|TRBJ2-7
ASSKDGSYEQY
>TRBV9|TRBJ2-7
ASSPGQIYEQY
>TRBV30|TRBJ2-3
AWSVPPSDTQY
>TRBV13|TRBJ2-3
ASSWGRGDGTDTQY
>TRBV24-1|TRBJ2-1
ATSELAGGYNEQF
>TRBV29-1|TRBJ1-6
SVSQGSYNSPLH
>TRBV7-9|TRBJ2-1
ASSPTAEGGAYNEQF
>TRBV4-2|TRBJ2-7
ASSQLGGGDSYEQY
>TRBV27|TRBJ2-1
ASSALDRGLAAYNEQF
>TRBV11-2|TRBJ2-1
ASSWTSNEQF
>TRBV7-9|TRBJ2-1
ASSGRSRDRDYNEQF
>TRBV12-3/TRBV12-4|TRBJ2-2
ASGEWDRGTGELF
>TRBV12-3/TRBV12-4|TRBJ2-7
ASGLAGGDYEQY
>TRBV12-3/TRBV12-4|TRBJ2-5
ASTPTAGGSETQY
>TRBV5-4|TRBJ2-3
ASSLALADTTDTQY
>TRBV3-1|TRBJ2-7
ASTQRGLLNEQY
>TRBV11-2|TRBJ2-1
ASSSREGSGGAILNNEQF
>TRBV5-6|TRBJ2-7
ASSRDQYEQY
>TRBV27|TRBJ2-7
ASSLGGSPDYEQY
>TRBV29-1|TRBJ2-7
SVRDISYEQY
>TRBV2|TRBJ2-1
ASSEFKHNEQF
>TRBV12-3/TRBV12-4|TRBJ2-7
ASSGRAYEQY
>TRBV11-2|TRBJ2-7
ASSLDSQPKSYEQY
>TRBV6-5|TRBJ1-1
ASSSTLHRNTEAF
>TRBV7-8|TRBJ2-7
ASSLAGRAEQY
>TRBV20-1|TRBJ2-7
SATGPYEQY
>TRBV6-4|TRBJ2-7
ASSNRPTLTGSVFYEQY
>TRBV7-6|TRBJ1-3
ASSPQTGGINTIY
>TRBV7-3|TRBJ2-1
ASSLTGLPSNEQF
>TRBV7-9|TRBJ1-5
ASSFGGLGNQPQH
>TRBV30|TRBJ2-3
AWSVASPAGTQY
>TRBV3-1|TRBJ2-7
ASSPWTGAYEQY
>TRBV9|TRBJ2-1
ASSTTSGAYNEQF
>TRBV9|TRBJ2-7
ASSTSGGRDEQY
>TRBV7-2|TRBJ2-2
ASTKRGGEDTGELF
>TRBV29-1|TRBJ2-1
SVEERRGNEQF
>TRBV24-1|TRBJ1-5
ATSDLQARGPQH
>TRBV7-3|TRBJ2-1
ASSLTHSSYNEQF
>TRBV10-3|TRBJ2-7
AISGTGGTYEQY
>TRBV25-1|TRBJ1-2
ASSELGINYGYT
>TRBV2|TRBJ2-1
ASTTEGASYNEQF
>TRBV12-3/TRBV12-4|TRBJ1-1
ASSPRQVLLNTEAF
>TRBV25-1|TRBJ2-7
ASSGGGVEQY
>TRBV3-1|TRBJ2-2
ASTPNRDRRSGELF